Listed here are 3 T cell receptor beta chains from one sample, sequenced in a study of response to subunit inactivated influenza vaccine. TCRdb processed the RT-PCR reads anew with MiXCR; each CDR3 protein has one entry. The profile shows 530,000 or so distinct CDR3 sequences, around 25% of them singletons. Sequencing was performed on CD4+ T cells sorted from PBMCs, taken less than 6 days after vaccination. The receptor set was obtained from a man aged 45 to 65 who received an inactivated influenza vaccine.

The chain joins TRBV6-5 to TRBJ2-5, with D maybe TRBD2 (5 bases). Trimming cost V 0 bases and J 7 bases, with 15 bases left between them. This CDR3 region has 15 residues. The germline CDR1 and CDR2 sequences are MNHEY and SVGAGI. In DNA form, the CDR3 reads TGTGCCAGCAGTTACTCTAGTGACGTCCGGGGGACCCAGTACTTC. Translated: CASSYSSDVRGTQYF.

This clonotype has more than one count but fewer than ten. The rearrangement links TRBV10-1 to TRBJ2-1; 8 nucleotides line up with TRBD2. V trimming: 9 bases; J trimming: 9 bases; junction bases outside the gene matches: 13. Germline values: CDR1 WNHNN, CDR2 SYGVQD (reference sequence). The CDR3 is 14 residues long. The CDR3 reads CASSTGTRVFEQFF. CDR3 nucleotides: TGCGCCAGTAGCACCGGGACTAGGGTGTTTGAGCAGTTCTTC.

The chain employs TRBV4-3 and TRBJ2-3; D is unresolved. V lost 4 bases, J lost 0 bases, and 17 bases lay in between. Germline V gene sequence: CDR1 LGHNA, CDR2 YSLEER. The CDR3 has 17 amino acids. For the CDR3, the DNA is TGCGCCAGCAGCCCCACCTTCAGCGAGTACAGCACAGATACGCAGTATTTT. It yields the protein CASSPTFSEYSTDTQYF.